This TCR beta chain appears in the sequencing data of a study of neurological immune-mediated disorders. CDR1 SGHRS and CDR2 YFSETQ come from the germline V gene. V shed 2 bases and J shed 0 bases, with 8 bases lying between them. The CDR3 loop spans 15 amino acids. This clonotype was detected ten times or more. TCRdb reanalysed the 5' RACE reads using MiXCR and keeps one entry per CDR3 protein. The table has roughly 62,000 distinct CDR3 sequences, about 3.7% seen once; the top ten hold under 2.5%. This receptor was taken from a woman aged 45-59 years with multiple sclerosis. The chain uses TRBV5-1 and TRBJ2-2; the D is unclear. Material for sequencing was PBMCs. The CDR3 DNA follows: TGCGCCAGCAGCTTTGGCAGCCCGAACACCGGGGAGCTGTTTTTT. Encoded protein: CASSFGSPNTGELFF.